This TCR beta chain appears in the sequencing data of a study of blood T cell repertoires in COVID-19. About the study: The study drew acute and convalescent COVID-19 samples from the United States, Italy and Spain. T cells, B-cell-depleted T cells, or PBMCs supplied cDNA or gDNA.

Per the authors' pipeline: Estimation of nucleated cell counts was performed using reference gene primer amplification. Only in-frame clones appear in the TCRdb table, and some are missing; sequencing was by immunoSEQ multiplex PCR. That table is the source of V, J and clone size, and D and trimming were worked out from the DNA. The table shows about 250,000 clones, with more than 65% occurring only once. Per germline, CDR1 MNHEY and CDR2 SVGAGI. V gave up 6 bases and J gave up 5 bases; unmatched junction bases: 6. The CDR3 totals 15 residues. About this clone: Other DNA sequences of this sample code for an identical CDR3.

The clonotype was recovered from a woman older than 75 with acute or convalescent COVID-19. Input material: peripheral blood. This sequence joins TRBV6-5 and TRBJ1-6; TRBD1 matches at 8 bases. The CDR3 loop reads CASRSGTGHNSPLHF. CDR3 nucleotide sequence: TGTGCCAGCAGATCCGGGACAGGTCATAATTCACCCCTCCACTTT.